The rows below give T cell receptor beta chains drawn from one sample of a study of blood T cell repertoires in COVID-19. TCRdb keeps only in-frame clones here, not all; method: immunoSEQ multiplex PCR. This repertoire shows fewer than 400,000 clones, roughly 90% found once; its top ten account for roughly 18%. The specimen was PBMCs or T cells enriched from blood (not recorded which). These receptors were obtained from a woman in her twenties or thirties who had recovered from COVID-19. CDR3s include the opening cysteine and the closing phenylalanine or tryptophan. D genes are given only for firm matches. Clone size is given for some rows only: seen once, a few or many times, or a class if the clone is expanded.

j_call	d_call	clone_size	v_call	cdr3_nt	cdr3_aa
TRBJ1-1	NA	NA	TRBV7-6	TGTGCCAGCAGCTTAGACAGGATTAGAAAAGCTTTCTTT	CASSLDRIRKAFF
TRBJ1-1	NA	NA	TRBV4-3	TGCGCCAGCAGCCGAGCGACGCACGGAACTGAAGCTTTCTTT	CASSRATHGTEAFF
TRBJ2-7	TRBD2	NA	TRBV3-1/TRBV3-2	TGTGCCAGCAGCCTGGGGACTAGCGGGAGTTTCGAGCAGTACTTC	CASSLGTSGSFEQYF
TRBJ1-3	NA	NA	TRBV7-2	TGTGCCAGCAGCTCTATAGCGGGGACGTACGGAAACACCATATATTTT	CASSSIAGTYGNTIYF
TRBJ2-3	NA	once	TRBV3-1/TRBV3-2	TGTGCCAGCAGCCAAGGGCCCCCCGGGCTGGGGCCAGGCACAGATACGCAGTATTTT	CASSQGPPGLGPGTDTQYF
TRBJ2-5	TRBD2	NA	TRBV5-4	TGTGCCAGCAGCTTGGAGGGGCTAGCGGGAGGGCAAGAGACCCAGTACTTC	CASSLEGLAGGQETQYF
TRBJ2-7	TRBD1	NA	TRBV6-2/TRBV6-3	TGTGCCAGCAGCTTTCCACCCGGGACAGTCTACGAGCAGTACTTC	CASSFPPGTVYEQYF
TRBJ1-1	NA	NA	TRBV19	TGTGCCAGTAACGATCCCGGGACACAGCCTGAAGCTTTCTTT	CASNDPGTQPEAFF
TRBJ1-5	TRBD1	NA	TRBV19	TGTGCCAGTAGTACGAGACAGGGGGCCGATAGCAATCAGCCCCAGCATTTT	CASSTRQGADSNQPQHF
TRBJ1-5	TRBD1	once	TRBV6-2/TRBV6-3	TGTGCCAGCAGTTACGGGACAGGGTTCAATCAGCCCCAGCATTTT	CASSYGTGFNQPQHF
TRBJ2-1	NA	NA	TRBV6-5	TGTGCCAGCACGCAGGGCAATGAGCAGTTCTTC	CASTQGNEQFF
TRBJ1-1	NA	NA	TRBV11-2	TGTGCCAGCAGCCCACCGAGTTGGAACACTGAAGCTTTCTTT	CASSPPSWNTEAFF
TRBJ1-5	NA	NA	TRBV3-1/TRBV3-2	TGTGCCAGCAGCCAAGGGGGGAGGAGCAATCAGCCCCAGCATTTT	CASSQGGRSNQPQHF
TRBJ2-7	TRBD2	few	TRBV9	TGTGCCAGCAGCGTAATAGCGGGGGCGGAGCAGTACTTC	CASSVIAGAEQYF
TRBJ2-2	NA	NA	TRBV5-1	TGCGCCAGCTCGAGGGATGTAGGCGGGGAGCTGTTTTTT	CASSRDVGGELFF
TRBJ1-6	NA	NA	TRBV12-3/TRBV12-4	TGTGCCAGCGTCAGGGTGGATGGATCACCCCTCCACTTT	CASVRVDGSPLHF
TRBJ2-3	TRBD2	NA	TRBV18	TGTGCCAGCTCACCCGGGGGGTCAGATACGCAGTATTTT	CASSPGGSDTQYF
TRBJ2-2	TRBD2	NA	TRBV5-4	TGTGCCAGCAGTCCGGGGACTAGCGGTTCTTTCGGGGAGCTGTTTTTT	CASSPGTSGSFGELFF
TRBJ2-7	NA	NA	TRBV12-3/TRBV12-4	TGTGCCAGCAGTTTTAGCAGCGGCGAGCAGTACTTC	CASSFSSGEQYF
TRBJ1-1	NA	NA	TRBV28	TGTGCCAGCACTCTCCTCCCTACTGAAGCTTTCTTT	CASTLLPTEAFF
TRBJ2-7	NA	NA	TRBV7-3	TGTGCCAGCAGCTTAGGGGGGGCGAGACGATACGAGCAGTACTTC	CASSLGGARRYEQYF
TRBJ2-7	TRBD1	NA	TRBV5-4	TGTGCCAGCAGCTGGACAGGCCGAACCTACGAGCAGTACTTC	CASSWTGRTYEQYF
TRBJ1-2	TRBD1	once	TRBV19	TGTGCCAGTAGTCGACAGGGTTTCCTTGGCTACACCTTC	CASSRQGFLGYTF
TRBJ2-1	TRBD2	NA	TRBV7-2	TGTGCCAGCAGCACCCGGACTAGCGGCTACAATGAGCAGTTCTTC	CASSTRTSGYNEQFF
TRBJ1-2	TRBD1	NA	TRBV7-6	TGTGCCGGCAGCTTAGGGACAGGGCTTTCGGTTGATGGCTACACCTTC	CAGSLGTGLSVDGYTF
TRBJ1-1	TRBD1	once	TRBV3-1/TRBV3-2	TGTGCCAGCAGCCCCCGGGACAGGGTTTACACTGAAGCTTTCTTT	CASSPRDRVYTEAFF